There are many counts of the clone carrying this T cell receptor beta chain. Its antigen is undetermined. The data belong to a study of T cell repertoires in cytomegalovirus infection. TCRdb re-called the reads through MiXCR, storing one row per CDR3 protein. The sample shows 600,000 to 800,000 distinct CDR3 sequences, more than 20% of them seen only once. V shed 5 bases and J shed 1 base, with 9 bases lying between them. This CDR3 contains 14 residues. The germline CDR1 and CDR2 sequences are MNHEY and SVGEGT. Study observations and caveats: There were HLA-C-restricted CMV-specific TCR beta clonotypes dominating the ex vivo response.

This chain links TRBV6-2 or TRBV6-3 with TRBJ1-5; D ambiguous. Sequencing was performed on CD8+ T cells from PBMCs. The sequence was obtained from a human donor in good health (CMV status not recorded). Some clones in this sample may be carry-over from other donors' samples. In DNA, the CDR3 is TGTGCCAGCAGTCCCCTGGAGAGCAATCAGCCCCAGCATTTT. Protein product: CASSPLESNQPQHF.